Below, 20 T cell receptor beta chains from the same sample are listed, as sequenced in a study of blood T cell repertoires in COVID-19. TCRdb's copy holds only in-frame clones and misses some; the assay was immunoSEQ multiplex PCR. The sample lists around 18,000 clones, around 88% occurring once. The source material was peripheral blood. These receptors came from a human donor in a cohort sampled during active COVID-19.

The chain uses TRBV5-1 and TRBJ1-2; a weak D match, TRBD1 (5 bases). The CDR3 totals 14 residues. V gave up 0 bases and J gave up 4 bases, with 10 bases separating them. Germline V lookup: CDR1 SGHRS, CDR2 YFSETQ. The CDR3 DNA is TGCGCCAGCAGCTTGGGTGACAGCTTCTATGGCTACACCTTC. It yields the protein CASSLGDSFYGYTF. The whole variable domain, remainder taken from reference TRBV5-1 and TRBJ1-2, is KAGVTQTPRYLIKTRGQQVTLSCSPISGHRSVSWYQQTPGQGLQFLFEYFSETQRNKGNFPGRFSGRQFSNSRSEMNVSTLELGDSALYLCASSLGDSFYGYTFGSGTRLTVV.

The count of this clone is one. The chain has TRBV19 and TRBJ1-1; perhaps TRBD1 as D (5 bases). Germline V gene lookup returns CDR1 LNHDA and CDR2 SQIVND (reference sequence). The V end was cut by 2 bases, the J end by 9 bases, with 19 bases between. There are 15 residues in the CDR3. The CDR3, as DNA: TGTGCCAGTAGTATAAACTCCTACTCGACAGAAAAAGCTTTCTTT. It yields the protein CASSINSYSTEKAFF.

This clone was counted a few times. CDR3 sequence (DNA): TGTGCCAGCAGCTTAGCCACGACTGTTACTGGAAACACCATATATTTT. Protein: CASSLATTVTGNTIYF. The chain uses TRBV7-9 and TRBJ1-3; the D is unclear. The CDR3 is made up of 16 amino acids. V lost 0 bases to trimming and J lost 2 bases, with 11 bases between them. The V gene's germline CDR1 is SEHNR and CDR2 FQNEAQ (reference sequence).

The chain has TRBV7-9 and TRBJ2-5; TRBD2 agrees at 8 bases. The CDR3 consists of 14 residues. V lost 5 bases, J lost 4 bases, and 6 bases stayed unmatched. CDR1 and CDR2 (germline): SEHNR, FQNEAQ (reference sequence). In DNA form, the CDR3 reads TGTGCCAGCAGCCCAGGACTAGCAGGAGAGACCCAGTACTTC. It yields the protein CASSPGLAGETQYF.

The chain couples TRBV19 to TRBJ2-1; TRBD2 agrees at 10 bases. The V gene's germline CDR1 is LNHDA and CDR2 SQIVND (reference sequence). V gave up 6 bases and J gave up 0 bases; unmatched junction bases: 2. The length of the CDR3 is 15 residues. CDR3 nucleotides: TGTGCCAGTAGCTCTAGCGGGGGCTCCTACAATGAGCAGTTCTTC. Its protein product is CASSSSGGSYNEQFF.

V and J are TRBV4-3 and TRBJ2-3, with 12 bases that match TRBD2. The germline CDR1 and CDR2 sequences are LGHNA and YSLEER. Trimming cost V 0 bases and J 5 bases; bases outside gene matches: 3. The CDR3 is 16 residues long. CDR3 DNA: TGCGCCAGCAGCCAAGATCTAGCGGGGGGGCAAGATACGCAGTATTTT. It translates to CASSQDLAGGQDTQYF.

This chain joins TRBV4-1 and TRBJ2-1, with 10 bases identical to TRBD2. This CDR3 spans 18 amino acids. V dropped 0 bases and J dropped 2; count of bases not matched to a gene: 7. The germline CDR1 and CDR2 sequences are MGHRA and YSYEKL. CDR3 region: CASSQDPSGGAPYNEQFF. The CDR3, as DNA: TGCGCCAGCAGCCAAGATCCGAGCGGGGGGGCCCCCTACAATGAGCAGTTCTTC.

The chain recombines TRBV9 with TRBJ1-1; TRBD1 matches 9 bases. Germline assignment: CDR1 SGDLS and CDR2 YYNGEE. Unmatched junction bases numbered 6, after V lost 3 bases and J lost 3 bases. This CDR3 comprises 15 residues. For the CDR3, the DNA is TGTGCCAGCAGCGCAGATGGACAGGGGTACACTGAAGCTTTCTTT. Protein: CASSADGQGYTEAFF.

V is TRBV24-1 and J is TRBJ2-3, with a possible D match to TRBD1 (5 bases). The CDR3 has 14 residues. Germline V gives CDR1 KGHDR, CDR2 SFDVKD. V dropped 5 bases and J dropped 5 bases, with 13 bases sitting between them. The CDR3 protein is CATSVPGIQDTQYF. CDR3 coding DNA: TGTGCCACCAGTGTACCAGGGATACAAGATACGCAGTATTTT.

The count of this clone is one. The CDR3 DNA follows: TGTGCCAGCAGCCTGGGGGGCTCGACCTACGAGCAGTACTTC. Translating gives CASSLGGSTYEQYF. The chain combines TRBV5-4 with TRBJ2-7; D tentatively reads TRBD1 or TRBD2 (6 bases each). V lost 4 bases and J lost 2, with 13 bases in between. The CDR3 loop spans 14 amino acids. CDR1 is SGHNT and CDR2 is YYREEE in the germline V gene (reference sequence).

This chain joins TRBV28 and TRBJ2-7; 11 positions agree with TRBD1. V gave up 5 bases and J gave up 3 bases; unmatched junction bases: 6. The CDR3 spans 15 residues. Germline loops: CDR1 MDHEN, CDR2 SYDVKM. As DNA, the CDR3 is TGTGCCAGCAGTCCCGAGGGGACAGGGGGCTACGAGCAGTACTTC. Residues: CASSPEGTGGYEQYF.

This rearrangement joins TRBV9 to TRBJ1-3; D is uncertain. V was trimmed by 3 bases and J by 4 bases, leaving 17 bases between them. The CDR3 contains 16 residues. CDR1 is SGDLS and CDR2 is YYNGEE in the germline V gene. The CDR3 nucleotides read TGTGCCAGCAGCGATCCCGGCAGCAGCGCGGGAAACACCATATATTTT. Protein: CASSDPGSSAGNTIYF.

V usage is TRBV5-1 and J usage is TRBJ1-1; weak D call: TRBD1 (5 bases). Germline loops: CDR1 SGHRS, CDR2 YFSETQ. This CDR3 spans 14 amino acids. The V gene lost 0 bases and the J gene lost 3 bases, with 9 bases spanning the gap. CDR3: CASSLGRADTEAFF. CDR3 in DNA: TGCGCCAGCAGCTTGGGCAGGGCCGACACTGAAGCTTTCTTT.

This chain connects TRBV30 to TRBJ2-3, with 7 bases aligning to TRBD2. The CDR3 has 15 amino acids. CDR1 is GTSNPN and CDR2 is SVGIG in the germline V gene (reference sequence). V trimming: 0 bases; J trimming: 0 bases; junction bases outside the gene matches: 3. In nucleotides, the CDR3 is TGTGCCTGGAGTGTACGGGGGGTGAGCACAGATACGCAGTATTTT. Translating it yields CAWSVRGVSTDTQYF.

The gene calls are TRBV5-4 and TRBJ2-7; perhaps TRBD2 as D (6 bases). The length of the CDR3 is 15 residues. Looked up from germline, CDR1 is SGHNT and CDR2 is YYREEE (reference sequence). V was clipped by 6 bases and J by 0 bases, with 16 bases between them. The CDR3 DNA is TGTGCCAGCACGGTGGGCGGGGACCTCTCCTACGAGCAGTACTTC. This translates into CASTVGGDLSYEQYF. Filled out from reference TRBV5-4 and TRBJ2-7, the complete variable domain reads ETGVTQSPTHLIKTRGQQVTLRCSSQSGHNTVSWYQQALGQGPQFIFQYYREEENGRGNFPPRFSGLQFPNYSSELNVNALELDDSALYLCASTVGGDLSYEQYFGPGTRLTVT.

In DNA form, the CDR3 reads TGTGCCAGCAGCACGGACAGGAGTCAAGAGACCCAGTACTTC. Translation: CASSTDRSQETQYF. The rearrangement links TRBV11-2 to TRBJ2-5; 7 bases agree with TRBD1. This CDR3 region has 14 residues. Looked up from germline, CDR1 is SGHAT and CDR2 is FQNNGV. The J segment lost 2 bases and the V segment lost 5 bases, leaving 5 bases of the junction unmatched.

This clone was seen once. The CDR3: CASSLGGQGAVGYTF. CDR3 DNA: TGCGCCAGCAGCTTGGGAGGACAGGGGGCTGTTGGCTACACCTTC. This chain connects TRBV5-1 to TRBJ1-2, with 11 bases that match TRBD1. Germline V lookup: CDR1 SGHRS, CDR2 YFSETQ. V dropped 0 bases and J dropped 7; count of bases not matched to a gene: 5. The CDR3 covers 15 residues.

This chain links TRBV29-1 with TRBJ2-1; 15 bases are a match to TRBD2. From germline, CDR1 is SQVTM and CDR2 ANQGSEA. The CDR3 runs to 13 residues. J gave up 12 bases and V 6 bases, and 6 bases lay outside the gene matches. The CDR3: CSVGLAGGLWQFF. The CDR3 DNA is TGCAGCGTGGGACTAGCGGGGGGTCTTTGGCAGTTCTTC.

In its sample, this clone was seen a few times. The V call is TRBV19, the J call TRBJ2-7, with 8 bases matching TRBD1. This CDR3 spans 14 amino acids. V was clipped by 4 bases and J by 1 base; unmatched bases: 3. CDR1 is LNHDA, CDR2 SQIVND, per germline (reference sequence). CDR3 in DNA: TGTGCCAGTAGTAGAGACAGGGGTTCCTACGAGCAGTACTTC. Protein: CASSRDRGSYEQYF.

A single count supports this clone. The chain is built from TRBV12-5 and TRBJ1-1, with D possibly TRBD1 on 5 matching bases. Deletions cut 6 bases from V and 1 base from J, with 9 bases between. The CDR3 is 13 residues long. Germline CDR1 LGHNT, CDR2 FRNRAP. The CDR3 DNA reads as TGTGCTAGTGGCACGACAGAGAACACTGAAGCTTTCTTT. Amino acids: CASGTTENTEAFF.